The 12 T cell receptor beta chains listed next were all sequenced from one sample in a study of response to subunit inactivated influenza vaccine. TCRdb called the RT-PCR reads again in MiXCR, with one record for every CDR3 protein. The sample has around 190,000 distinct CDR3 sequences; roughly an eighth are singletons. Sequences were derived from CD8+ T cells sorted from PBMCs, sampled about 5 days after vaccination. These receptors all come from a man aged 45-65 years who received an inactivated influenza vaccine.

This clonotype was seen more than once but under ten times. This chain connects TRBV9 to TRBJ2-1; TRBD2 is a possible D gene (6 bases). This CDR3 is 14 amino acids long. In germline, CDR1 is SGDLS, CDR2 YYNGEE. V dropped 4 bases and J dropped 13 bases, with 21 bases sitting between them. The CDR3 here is CASSPQRAPGPQFF. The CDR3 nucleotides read TGTGCCAGCAGCCCTCAGCGGGCACCGGGACCCCAGTTCTTC.

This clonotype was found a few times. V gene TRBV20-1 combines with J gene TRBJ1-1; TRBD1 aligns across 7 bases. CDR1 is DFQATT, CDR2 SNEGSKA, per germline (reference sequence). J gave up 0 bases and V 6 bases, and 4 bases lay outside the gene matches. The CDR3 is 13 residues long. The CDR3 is CSANRGVNTEAFF. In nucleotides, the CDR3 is TGCAGTGCCAACAGGGGCGTGAACACTGAAGCTTTCTTT.

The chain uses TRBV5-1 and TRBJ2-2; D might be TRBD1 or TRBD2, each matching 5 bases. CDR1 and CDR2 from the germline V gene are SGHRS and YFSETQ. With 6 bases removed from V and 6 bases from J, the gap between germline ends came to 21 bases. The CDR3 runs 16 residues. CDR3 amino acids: CASIPSGTGHAGELFF. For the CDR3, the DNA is TGCGCCAGCATCCCCTCCGGGACGGGGCACGCCGGGGAGCTGTTTTTT.

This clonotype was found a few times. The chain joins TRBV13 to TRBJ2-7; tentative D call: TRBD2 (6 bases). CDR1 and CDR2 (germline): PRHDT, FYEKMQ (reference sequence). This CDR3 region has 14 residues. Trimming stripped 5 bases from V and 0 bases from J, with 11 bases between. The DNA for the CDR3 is TGTGCCAGCAGCCGGGGACTGAACTCCTACGAGCAGTACTTC. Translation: CASSRGLNSYEQYF.

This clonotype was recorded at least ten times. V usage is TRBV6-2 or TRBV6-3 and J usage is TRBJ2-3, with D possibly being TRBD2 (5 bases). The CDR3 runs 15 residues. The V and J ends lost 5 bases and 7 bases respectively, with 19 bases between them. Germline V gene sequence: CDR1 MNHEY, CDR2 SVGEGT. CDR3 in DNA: TGTGCCAGCAGTACCCAAGGCGCTGTCGGGAATACGCAGTATTTT. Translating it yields CASSTQGAVGNTQYF.

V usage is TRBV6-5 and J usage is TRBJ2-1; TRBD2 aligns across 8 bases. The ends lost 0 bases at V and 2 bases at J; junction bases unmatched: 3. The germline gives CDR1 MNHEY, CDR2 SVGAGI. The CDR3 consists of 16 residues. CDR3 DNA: TGTGCCAGCAGTTACTCTTTAGCGGGACCCTACAATGAGCAGTTCTTC. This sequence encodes CASSYSLAGPYNEQFF.

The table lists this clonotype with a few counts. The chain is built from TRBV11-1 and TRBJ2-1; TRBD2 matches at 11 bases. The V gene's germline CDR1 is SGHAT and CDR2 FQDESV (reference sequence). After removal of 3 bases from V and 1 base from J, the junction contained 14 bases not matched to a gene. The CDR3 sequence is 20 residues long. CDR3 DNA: TGTGCCAGCAGCTTGCCTTGGGGGACTAGCGGAAAGCTATCCTACAATGAGCAGTTCTTC. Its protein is CASSLPWGTSGKLSYNEQFF.

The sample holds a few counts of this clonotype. The CDR3 coding sequence is TGTGCCAGCAGCTTGATTCAGGGCCAAGAGACCCAGTACTTC. Translating gives CASSLIQGQETQYF. The chain combines TRBV7-9 with TRBJ2-5; D possibly corresponds to TRBD1 (5 bases). Germline V CDR1 and CDR2: SEHNR, FQNEAQ (reference sequence). This CDR3 spans 14 amino acids. V was clipped by 3 bases and J by 1 base, with 9 bases between them. The whole variable domain, remainder taken from reference TRBV7-9 and TRBJ2-5, is DTGVSQNPRHKITKRGQNVTFRCDPISEHNRLYWYRQTLGQGPEFLTYFQNEAQLEKSRLLSDRFSAERPKGSFSTLEIQRTEQGDSAMYLCASSLIQGQETQYFGPGTRLLVL.

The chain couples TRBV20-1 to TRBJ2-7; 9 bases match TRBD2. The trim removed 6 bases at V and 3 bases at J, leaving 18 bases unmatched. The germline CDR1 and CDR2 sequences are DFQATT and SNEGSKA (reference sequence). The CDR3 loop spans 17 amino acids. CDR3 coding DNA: TGCAGTGCCAGGCACAAGAACAGCGGGAGGCCTTTCTACGAGCAGTACTTC. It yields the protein CSARHKNSGRPFYEQYF.

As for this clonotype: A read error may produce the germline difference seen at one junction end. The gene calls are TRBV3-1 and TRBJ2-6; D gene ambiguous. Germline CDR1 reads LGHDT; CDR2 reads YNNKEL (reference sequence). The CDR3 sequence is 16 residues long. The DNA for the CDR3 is TGTGCCAGCAGCAAAGATATTGGGACTGGGGCCAACGTCCTGACTTTC. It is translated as CASSKDIGTGANVLTF.

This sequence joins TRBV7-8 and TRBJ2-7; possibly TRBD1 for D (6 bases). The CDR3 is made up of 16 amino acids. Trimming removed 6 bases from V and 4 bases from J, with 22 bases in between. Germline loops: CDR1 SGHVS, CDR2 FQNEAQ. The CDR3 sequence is CASRSIPPLQGYEQYF. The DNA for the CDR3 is TGTGCCAGCAGATCCATTCCCCCTTTACAGGGATACGAGCAGTACTTC.

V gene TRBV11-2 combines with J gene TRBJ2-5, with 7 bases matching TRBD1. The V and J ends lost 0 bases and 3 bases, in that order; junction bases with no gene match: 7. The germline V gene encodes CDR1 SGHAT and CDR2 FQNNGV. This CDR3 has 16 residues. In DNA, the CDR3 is TGTGCCAGCAGCTTAGATCTTGGGACAGCCAAAGAGACCCAGTACTTC. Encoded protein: CASSLDLGTAKETQYF. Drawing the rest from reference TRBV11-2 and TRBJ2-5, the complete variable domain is EAGVAQSPRYKIIEKRQSVAFWCNPISGHATLYWYQQILGQGPKLLIQFQNNGVVDDSQLPKDRFSAERLKGVDSTLKIQPAKLEDSAVYLCASSLDLGTAKETQYFGPGTRLLVL.